This is a list of T cell receptor beta chains from one sample in a study of blood T cell repertoires in COVID-19. The table came from immunoSEQ multiplex PCR; TCRdb's copy has only in-frame clones and leaves some out. The table lists about 190,000 clones, roughly 80% of them singletons. The sample was peripheral blood. These receptors all come from a man in his fifties who had recovered from COVID-19. Each CDR3 is given with its conserved first and last residue. Fields, in order: D gene, V gene, clone size, CDR3 protein. The D gene is left open where the match is weak. Clone size is not always given. Where it is, it says once, few, many or a class for expanded clones.

D gene: NA; V gene: TRBV28; clone size: NA; CDR3 protein: CASSPGSTEAFF
D gene: NA; V gene: TRBV3-1/TRBV3-2; clone size: NA; CDR3 protein: CASSQNRENQPQHF
D gene: TRBD2; V gene: TRBV5-1; clone size: NA; CDR3 protein: CASRAGGRADTQYF
D gene: TRBD2; V gene: TRBV19; clone size: NA; CDR3 protein: CASSMTGTSGRAGSYNEQFF
D gene: NA; V gene: TRBV6-5; clone size: few; CDR3 protein: CASNERGGNQPQHF
D gene: NA; V gene: TRBV6-6; clone size: NA; CDR3 protein: CASSRDVSGAISNQPQHF
D gene: TRBD2; V gene: TRBV4-2; clone size: NA; CDR3 protein: CASSQVGTSGSPQETQYF
D gene: TRBD2; V gene: TRBV30; clone size: NA; CDR3 protein: CAWSRYSGTSGTYQETQYF
D gene: NA; V gene: TRBV19; clone size: NA; CDR3 protein: CASSIDPGLSYEQYF
D gene: TRBD2; V gene: TRBV7-2; clone size: once; CDR3 protein: CASSPRLAGGLETQYF
D gene: NA; V gene: TRBV7-9; clone size: few; CDR3 protein: CASSLGGTSYEQYF
D gene: TRBD1; V gene: TRBV19; clone size: once; CDR3 protein: CASSKRTGQETQYF
D gene: NA; V gene: TRBV10-3; clone size: NA; CDR3 protein: CAIAPVSGADYNEQFF
D gene: NA; V gene: TRBV6-5; clone size: NA; CDR3 protein: CASSYSITGIKNIQYF
D gene: NA; V gene: TRBV6-5; clone size: NA; CDR3 protein: CASSYSADGETQYF
D gene: TRBD1; V gene: TRBV19; clone size: once; CDR3 protein: CASSPGQGPNQPQHF
D gene: TRBD1; V gene: TRBV2; clone size: few; CDR3 protein: CASSLDRGGTDTQYF
D gene: NA; V gene: TRBV15; clone size: NA; CDR3 protein: CATSRGGIGYEQFF
D gene: TRBD1; V gene: TRBV19; clone size: NA; CDR3 protein: CASMGQVQETQYF
D gene: NA; V gene: TRBV27; clone size: NA; CDR3 protein: CASSSRTATNEKLFF
D gene: TRBD2; V gene: TRBV7-8; clone size: once; CDR3 protein: CASSLVGAGGYEQYF
D gene: NA; V gene: TRBV3-1/TRBV3-2; clone size: NA; CDR3 protein: CASSHSSGPRGPQHF
D gene: TRBD1; V gene: TRBV5-4; clone size: NA; CDR3 protein: CASRPGTGEYNEQFF
D gene: NA; V gene: TRBV30; clone size: NA; CDR3 protein: CAWSTQQGYEQYF
D gene: NA; V gene: TRBV30; clone size: NA; CDR3 protein: CAWSAPIGRQPNTEAFF
D gene: TRBD2; V gene: TRBV5-1; clone size: NA; CDR3 protein: CASSLDGLASGEQYF
D gene: TRBD1; V gene: TRBV19; clone size: NA; CDR3 protein: CASSERPRDRLAKNIQYF
D gene: TRBD1; V gene: TRBV30; clone size: few; CDR3 protein: CAWGTGGVSGNQPQHF
D gene: TRBD1; V gene: TRBV6-6; clone size: NA; CDR3 protein: CAVEAGGAGSPLHF
D gene: TRBD2; V gene: TRBV18; clone size: NA; CDR3 protein: CASSPTSGSYNEQFF
D gene: NA; V gene: TRBV21-1; clone size: NA; CDR3 protein: CASSKRGGPRNEQFF
D gene: NA; V gene: TRBV20-1; clone size: NA; CDR3 protein: CSASSGFNEQFF
D gene: NA; V gene: TRBV15; clone size: NA; CDR3 protein: CATSKGSETYNEQFF
D gene: TRBD1; V gene: TRBV5-4; clone size: NA; CDR3 protein: CASSSDPTGRYGYTF
D gene: TRBD1; V gene: TRBV19; clone size: NA; CDR3 protein: CASSIPGQEYDYGYTF
D gene: NA; V gene: TRBV20-1; clone size: NA; CDR3 protein: CSAVKGDEQYF
D gene: NA; V gene: TRBV19; clone size: NA; CDR3 protein: CASSMEDGGFYEQYF
D gene: NA; V gene: TRBV11-2; clone size: NA; CDR3 protein: CASSPDNDYGYTF
D gene: NA; V gene: TRBV2; clone size: once; CDR3 protein: CASREAEGSEKLFF
D gene: TRBD2; V gene: TRBV11-1; clone size: NA; CDR3 protein: CASSLRASGSYNEQFF
D gene: TRBD1; V gene: TRBV20-1; clone size: NA; CDR3 protein: CSASSGQEMNTEAFF
D gene: NA; V gene: TRBV28; clone size: NA; CDR3 protein: CASSFTMNTEAFF
D gene: TRBD1; V gene: TRBV18; clone size: NA; CDR3 protein: CASSLGQGAGNTIYF
D gene: TRBD1; V gene: TRBV19; clone size: many; CDR3 protein: CASSIGTGAADTQYF
D gene: TRBD1; V gene: TRBV6-5; clone size: NA; CDR3 protein: CASSLDRGGNEQFF